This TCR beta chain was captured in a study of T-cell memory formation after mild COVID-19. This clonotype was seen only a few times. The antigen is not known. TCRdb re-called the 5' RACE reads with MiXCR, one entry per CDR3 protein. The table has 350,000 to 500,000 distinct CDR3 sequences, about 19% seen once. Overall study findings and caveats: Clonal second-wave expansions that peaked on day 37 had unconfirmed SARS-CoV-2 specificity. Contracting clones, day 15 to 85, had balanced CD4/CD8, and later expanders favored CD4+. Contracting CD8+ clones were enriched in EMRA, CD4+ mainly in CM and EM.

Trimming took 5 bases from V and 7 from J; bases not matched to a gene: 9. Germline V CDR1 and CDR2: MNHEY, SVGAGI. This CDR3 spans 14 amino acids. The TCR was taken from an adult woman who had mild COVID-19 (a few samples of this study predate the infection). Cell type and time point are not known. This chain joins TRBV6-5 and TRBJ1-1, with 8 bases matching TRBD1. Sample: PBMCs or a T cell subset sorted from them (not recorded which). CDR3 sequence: CASSNNLGQDEAFF. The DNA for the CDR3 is TGTGCCAGCAGTAACAATCTGGGACAGGATGAAGCTTTCTTT.